The present T cell receptor beta chain was sequenced within a study of patients and donors after allogeneic stem cell transplantation. Between the trimmed V and J ends, which lost 9 bases and 3 bases, there was a span of 12 bases. The CDR3 contains 12 residues. This clonotype was recorded many times. TCRdb reprocessed the RT-PCR reads with MiXCR, giving one entry per CDR3 protein. The table shows hundreds of thousands of distinct CDR3 sequences, with 16% occurring only once. The chain combines TRBV12-3 or TRBV12-4 with TRBJ2-7, with D possibly TRBD2 on 6 matching bases. Sequenced sample: blood, either unsorted or a sorted T cell fraction (not recorded which). The origin of this receptor is a human donor who was either an allogeneic HSCT recipient or a stem cell or donor lymphocyte infusion donor (not recorded which). It is not recorded whose cells these are; they may come from a transplant donor. The CDR3, as DNA: TGTGCCAGTAGTCCGGGGGTCTACGAGCAGTACTTC. Its protein is CASSPGVYEQYF.